The clone carrying this TCR beta chain was picked up a small number of times. Its antigen is still unknown. Time point noted: persistent/refractory GD, antithyroid drugs over 5 years with positive TRAb. Generation of the TCR library employed RNA extracted from PBMCs. The CDR3 extends over 12 amino acids. Germline CDR1 is LNHDA and CDR2 is SQIVND (reference sequence). V lost 9 bases and J lost 8, with 13 bases in between. The data derive from a study of regulatory T cells in long-lasting Graves disease. Regarding the study as a whole: Preferential use of TRBV28, TRBJ1-2 and TRBJ2-5 was seen in persistent disease. The researchers studied only peripheral blood, not thyroid tissue.

Through Arm-PCR of CDR3 regions and iRepertoire HTBI primers, TCR beta libraries were built. Each CDR3 protein gets one entry after TCRdb re-called the multiplex PCR reads with MiXCR. The sample carries roughly 450,000 distinct CDR3 sequences, about 25% recorded once. The sequences come from peripheral blood mononuclear cells (PBMCs), collected when the disease was refractory, from a patient treated with antithyroid drugs. This clonotype was obtained from a female donor with Graves disease. V gene TRBV19 combines with J gene TRBJ2-2, with D perhaps matching TRBD1 (6 bases). The CDR3 coding sequence is TGTGCCAGCCGCCGAGGGGGAGGGGAGCTGTTTTTT. Its translation: CASRRGGGELFF.